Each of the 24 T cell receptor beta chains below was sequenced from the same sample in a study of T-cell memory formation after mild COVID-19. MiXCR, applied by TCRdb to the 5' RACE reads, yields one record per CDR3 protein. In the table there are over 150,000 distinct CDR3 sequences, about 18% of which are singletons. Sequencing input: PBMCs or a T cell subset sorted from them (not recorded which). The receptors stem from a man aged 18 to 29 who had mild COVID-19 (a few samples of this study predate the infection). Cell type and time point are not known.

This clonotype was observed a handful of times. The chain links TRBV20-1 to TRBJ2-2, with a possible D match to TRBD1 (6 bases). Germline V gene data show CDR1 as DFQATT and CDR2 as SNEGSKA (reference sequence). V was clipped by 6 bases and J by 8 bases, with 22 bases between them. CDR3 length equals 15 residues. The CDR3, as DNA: TGCAGTGCGGAGTCCGGGACACACCCCTGGGGGGAGCTGTTTTTT. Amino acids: CSAESGTHPWGELFF.

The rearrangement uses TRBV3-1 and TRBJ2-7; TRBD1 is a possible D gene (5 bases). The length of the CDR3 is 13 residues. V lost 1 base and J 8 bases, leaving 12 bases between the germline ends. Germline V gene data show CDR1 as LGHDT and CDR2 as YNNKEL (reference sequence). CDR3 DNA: TGTGCCAGCAGCCAAGGAGGCCAGGGCAAGCAGTACTTC. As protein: CASSQGGQGKQYF.

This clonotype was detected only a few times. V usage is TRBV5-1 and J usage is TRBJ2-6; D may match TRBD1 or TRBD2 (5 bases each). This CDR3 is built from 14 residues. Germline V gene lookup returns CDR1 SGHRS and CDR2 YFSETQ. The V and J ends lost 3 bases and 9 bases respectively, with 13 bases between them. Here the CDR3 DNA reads TGCGCCAGCAGCTGGGGACCGGGAAACAACGTCCTGACTTTC. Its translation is CASSWGPGNNVLTF.

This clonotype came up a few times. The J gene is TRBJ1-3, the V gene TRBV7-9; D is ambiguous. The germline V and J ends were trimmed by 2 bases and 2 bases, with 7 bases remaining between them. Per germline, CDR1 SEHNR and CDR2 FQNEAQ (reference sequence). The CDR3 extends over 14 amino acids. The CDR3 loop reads CASSLPSTGNTIYF. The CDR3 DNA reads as TGTGCCAGCAGCTTACCCTCTACTGGAAACACCATATATTTT. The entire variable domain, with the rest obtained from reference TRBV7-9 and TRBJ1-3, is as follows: DTGVSQNPRHKITKRGQNVTFRCDPISEHNRLYWYRQTLGQGPEFLTYFQNEAQLEKSRLLSDRFSAERPKGSFSTLEIQRTEQGDSAMYLCASSLPSTGNTIYFGEGSWLTVV.

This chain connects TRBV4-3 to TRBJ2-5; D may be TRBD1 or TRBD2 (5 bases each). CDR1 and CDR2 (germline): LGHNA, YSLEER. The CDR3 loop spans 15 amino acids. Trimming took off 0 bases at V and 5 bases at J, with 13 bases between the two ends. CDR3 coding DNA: TGCGCCAGCAGCCAAGAGAGGGGTGGAGAGGAGACCCAGTACTTC. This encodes CASSQERGGEETQYF.

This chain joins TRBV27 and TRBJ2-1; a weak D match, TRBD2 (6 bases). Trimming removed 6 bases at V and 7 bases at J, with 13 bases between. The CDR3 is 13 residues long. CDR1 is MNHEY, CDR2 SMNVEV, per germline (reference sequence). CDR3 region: CASSRAGWNEQFF. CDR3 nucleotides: TGTGCCAGCAGCCGTGCGGGGTGGAATGAGCAGTTCTTC.

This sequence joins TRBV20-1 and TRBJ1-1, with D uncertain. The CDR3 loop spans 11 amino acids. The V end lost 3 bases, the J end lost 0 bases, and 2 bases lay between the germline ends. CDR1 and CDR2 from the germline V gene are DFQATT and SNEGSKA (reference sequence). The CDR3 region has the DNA TGCAGTGCTAGCATGAACACTGAAGCTTTCTTT. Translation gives CSASMNTEAFF.

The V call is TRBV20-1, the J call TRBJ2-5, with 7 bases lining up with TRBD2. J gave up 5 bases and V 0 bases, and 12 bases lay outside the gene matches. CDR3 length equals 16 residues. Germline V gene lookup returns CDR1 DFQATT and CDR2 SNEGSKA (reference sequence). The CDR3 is CSARDRSPAGDETQYF. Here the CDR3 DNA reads TGCAGTGCTAGAGATCGGTCCCCGGCGGGGGACGAGACCCAGTACTTC.

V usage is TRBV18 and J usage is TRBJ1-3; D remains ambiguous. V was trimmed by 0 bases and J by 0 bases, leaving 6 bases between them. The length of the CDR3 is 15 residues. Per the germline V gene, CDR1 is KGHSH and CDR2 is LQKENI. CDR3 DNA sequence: TGTGCCAGCTCACCACCGGGCCGCTCTGGAAACACCATATATTTT. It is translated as CASSPPGRSGNTIYF.

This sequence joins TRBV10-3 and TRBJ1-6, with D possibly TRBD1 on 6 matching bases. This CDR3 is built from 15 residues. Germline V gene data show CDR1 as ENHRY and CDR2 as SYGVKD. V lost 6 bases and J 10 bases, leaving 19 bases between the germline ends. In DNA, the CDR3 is TGTGCCATCAGCGCCCTAGGGGGGGATGGGTCACCCCTCCACTTT. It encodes CAISALGGDGSPLHF.

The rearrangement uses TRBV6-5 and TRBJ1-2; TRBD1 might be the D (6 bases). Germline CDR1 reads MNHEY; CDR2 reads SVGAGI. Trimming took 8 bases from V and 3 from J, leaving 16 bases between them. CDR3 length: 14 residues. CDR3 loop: CASGWGAKDYGYTF. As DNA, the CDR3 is TGTGCCAGCGGGTGGGGGGCGAAGGACTATGGCTACACCTTC.

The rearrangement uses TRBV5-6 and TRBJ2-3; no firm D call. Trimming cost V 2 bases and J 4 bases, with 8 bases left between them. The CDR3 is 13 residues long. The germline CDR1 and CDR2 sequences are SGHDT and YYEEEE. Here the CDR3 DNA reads TGTGCCAGCAGCTTCAACGGACCAGATACGCAGTATTTT. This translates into CASSFNGPDTQYF.

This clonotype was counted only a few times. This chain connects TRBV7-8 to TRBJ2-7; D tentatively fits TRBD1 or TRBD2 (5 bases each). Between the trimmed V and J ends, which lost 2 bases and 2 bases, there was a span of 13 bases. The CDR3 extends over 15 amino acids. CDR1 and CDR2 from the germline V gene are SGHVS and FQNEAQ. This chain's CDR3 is CASSLLSGTPYEQYF. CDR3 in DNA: TGTGCCAGCAGCTTATTATCTGGGACCCCCTACGAGCAGTACTTC.

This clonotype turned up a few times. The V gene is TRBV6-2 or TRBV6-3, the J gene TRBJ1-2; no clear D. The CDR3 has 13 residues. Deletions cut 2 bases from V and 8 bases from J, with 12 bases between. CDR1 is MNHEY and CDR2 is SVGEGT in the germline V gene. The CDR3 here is CASSYRRVKGYTF. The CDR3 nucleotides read TGTGCCAGCAGTTACCGACGGGTGAAGGGCTACACCTTC.

The CDR3 here is CATRGWWGGDEQYF. The CDR3 coding sequence is TGTGCCACCCGAGGGTGGTGGGGGGGCGACGAGCAGTACTTC. This rearrangement joins TRBV24-1 to TRBJ2-7; TRBD2 might be the D (7 bases). The CDR3 totals 14 residues. Trimming shortened V by 9 bases and J by 5 bases, and 19 bases separated the two germline ends. The germline V gene encodes CDR1 KGHDR and CDR2 SFDVKD.

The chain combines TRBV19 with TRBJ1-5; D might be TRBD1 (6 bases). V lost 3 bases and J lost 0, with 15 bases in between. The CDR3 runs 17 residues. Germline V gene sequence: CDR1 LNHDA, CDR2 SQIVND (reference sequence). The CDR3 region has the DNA TGTGCCAGTAGTATTTTACGGACAGAGTATAGCAATCAGCCCCAGCATTTT. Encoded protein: CASSILRTEYSNQPQHF.

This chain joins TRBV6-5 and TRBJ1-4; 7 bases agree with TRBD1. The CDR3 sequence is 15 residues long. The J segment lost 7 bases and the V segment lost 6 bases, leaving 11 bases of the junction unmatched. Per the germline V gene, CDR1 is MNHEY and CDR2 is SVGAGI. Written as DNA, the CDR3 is TGTGCCAGCAGCCCAGGGACAGCGGGCCGTGAAAAACTGTTTTTT. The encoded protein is CASSPGTAGREKLFF.

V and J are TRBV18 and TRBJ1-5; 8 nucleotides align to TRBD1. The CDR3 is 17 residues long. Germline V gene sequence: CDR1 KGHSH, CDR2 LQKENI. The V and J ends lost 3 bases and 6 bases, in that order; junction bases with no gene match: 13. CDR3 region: CASSPKLMAGGGQPQHF. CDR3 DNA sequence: TGTGCCAGCTCACCGAAATTAATGGCAGGGGGCGGTCAGCCCCAGCATTTT.

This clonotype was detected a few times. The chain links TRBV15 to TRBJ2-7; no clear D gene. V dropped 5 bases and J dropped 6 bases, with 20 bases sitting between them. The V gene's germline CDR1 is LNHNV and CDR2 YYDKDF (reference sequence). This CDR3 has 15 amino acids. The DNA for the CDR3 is TGTGCCACCAGCCCTTACTTCCCCTGGGTAGGCGAGCAGTACTTC. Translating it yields CATSPYFPWVGEQYF.

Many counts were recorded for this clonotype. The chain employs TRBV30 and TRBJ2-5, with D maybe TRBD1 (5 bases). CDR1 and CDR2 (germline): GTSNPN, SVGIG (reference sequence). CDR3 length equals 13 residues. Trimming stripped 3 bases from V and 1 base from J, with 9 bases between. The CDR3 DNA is TGTGCCTGGAGAGGGGCCTTCCAAGAGACCCAGTACTTC. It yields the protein CAWRGAFQETQYF.

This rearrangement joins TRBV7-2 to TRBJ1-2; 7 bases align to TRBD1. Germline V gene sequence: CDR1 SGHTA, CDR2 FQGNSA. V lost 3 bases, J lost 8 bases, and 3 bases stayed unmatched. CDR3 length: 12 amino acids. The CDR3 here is CASSFDRAGYTF. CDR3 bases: TGTGCCAGCAGCTTCGACAGGGCCGGCTACACCTTC.

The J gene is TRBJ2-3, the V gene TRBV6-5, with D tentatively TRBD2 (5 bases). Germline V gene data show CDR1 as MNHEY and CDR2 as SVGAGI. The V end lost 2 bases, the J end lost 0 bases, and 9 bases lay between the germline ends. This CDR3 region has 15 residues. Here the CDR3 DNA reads TGTGCCAGCAGTTACGAGCGGAGTAGCACAGATACGCAGTATTTT. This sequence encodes CASSYERSSTDTQYF.

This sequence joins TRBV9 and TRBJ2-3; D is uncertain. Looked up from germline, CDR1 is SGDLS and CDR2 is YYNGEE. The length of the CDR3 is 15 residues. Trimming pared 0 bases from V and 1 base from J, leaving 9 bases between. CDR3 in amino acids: CASSVGTGGTDTQYF. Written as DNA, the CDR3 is TGTGCCAGCAGCGTAGGAACGGGCGGCACAGATACGCAGTATTTT.

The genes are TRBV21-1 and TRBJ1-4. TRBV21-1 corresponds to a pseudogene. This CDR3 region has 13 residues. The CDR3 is CASGNRRSEKLFF. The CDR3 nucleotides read TGTGCCAGTGGCAACAGGAGGAGTGAAAAACTGTTTTTT.